Below, one TCR beta chain is given with its context. What it binds is not known. The sample is drawn from a study of cytomegalovirus exposure and HLA in healthy donors. Study-level findings and limits: Among CMV-associated TCR beta chains, most appeared HLA-restricted in a later analysis. Among TCR sequences, most were rare, though some public TCRs appeared in many donors.

V gave up 5 bases and J gave up 3 bases; unmatched junction bases: 4. The CDR3 loop spans 14 amino acids. Germline CDR1 is SGHTA and CDR2 is FQGTGA. With 60 Vbeta and 13 Jbeta primers, the PCR was carried out. This table comes from immunoSEQ multiplex PCR, and its TCRdb copy is limited to in-frame clones, with some not included. Of over 150,000 clones in the sample, roughly 79% were seen once. The gene calls are TRBV7-3 and TRBJ2-1, with TRBD2 matching over 7 bases. This TCR derives from a man aged 18 to 29 in good health and CMV-seronegative. The sequenced material came from PBMCs. CDR3: CASSRDYSYNEQFF. The CDR3 bases are TGTGCCAGCAGCCGGGACTACAGCTACAATGAGCAGTTCTTC.